At least ten counts were recorded for the clone carrying this T cell receptor beta chain. The antigen is not known. The data are from a study of T cells after yellow fever vaccination. Study-level results: The CD4 compartment and the CD8 compartment contained a small share of clonotypes in common.

CDR1 is SGDLS and CDR2 is YYNGEE in the germline V gene. The V gene lost 0 bases and the J gene lost 0 bases, with 7 bases spanning the gap. The CDR3 length is 15 residues. As TCR cDNA was made by 5'RACE template switching, a universal primer site and UMIs were added. MiXCR, run by TCRdb on the 5' RACE reads, gives a single entry per CDR3 protein. The sample lists about 340,000 distinct CDR3 sequences, approximately 13% seen once, with 3% to 4% in the top ten. The chain has TRBV9 and TRBJ1-5; D uncertain. Sequencing was performed on CD4+ T cells sorted from PBMCs, taken 15 days after the yellow fever booster vaccination. The TCR comes from a man aged 18 to 35 who received the YFV17D yellow fever vaccine. The CDR3 coding sequence is TGTGCCAGCAGCGTAGGGGGTAATAGCAATCAGCCCCAGCATTTT. Its translation: CASSVGGNSNQPQHF.